This is a list of T cell receptor beta chains from one sample in a study of shared clonotypes between healthy human individuals. The protocol was immunoSEQ multiplex PCR, while the TCRdb copy is restricted to in-frame clones and leaves out a portion. The repertoire holds 2 million to 3 million clones, with roughly 93% as singletons. Source material: naive CD4+ T cells from PBMCs. Every receptor here comes from a man aged 18 to 29 in good health. Some clones in this sample may be carry-over from other donors' samples. Both conserved end residues are part of each CDR3. A D gene is named only where the DNA matches it firmly. A clone size is listed for some rows: how often the clone was seen (once, few, many), or a class if it is expanded.

v_gene,len,d_gene,j_gene,abundance,CDR3nt,CDR3aa
TRBV7-3,15,TRBD1,TRBJ2-1,once,TGTGCCAGCAGCTACAGGGGGTCCTCCTACAATGAGCAGTTCTTC,CASSYRGSSYNEQFF
TRBV7-9,13,.,TRBJ1-4,.,TGTGCCAGCAGCTTCGGGGCGGGTGAAAAACTGTTTTTT,CASSFGAGEKLFF
TRBV27,18,.,TRBJ2-6,.,TGTGCCAGCAGGCTATCATGGCAGAGACTCTCTGGGGCCAACGTCCTGACTTTC,CASRLSWQRLSGANVLTF
TRBV7-9,15,TRBD1,TRBJ1-4,.,TGTGCCAGCAGCTCCCGGGACAGGGAGGTTGAAAAACTGTTTTTT,CASSSRDREVEKLFF
TRBV10-2,15,TRBD2,TRBJ2-7,.,TGCGCCAGCAGTGATCCGGGACTAGCCCCCTACGAGCAGTACTTC,CASSDPGLAPYEQYF
TRBV15,16,.,TRBJ2-5,.,TGTGCCACCAGTCTCCGGCCGCCCTTATTGTCAGAGACCCAGTACTTC,CATSLRPPLLSETQYF
TRBV11-2,14,.,TRBJ2-7,.,TGTGCCAGCAGCTTAGGGGGGTCTACCTACGAGCAGTACTTC,CASSLGGSTYEQYF
TRBV5-1,16,.,TRBJ2-7,.,TGCGCCAGCAGGTCTCCGGGCCTGTCGACCGCCTACGAGCAGTGCTTC,CASRSPGLSTAYEQCF
TRBV6-5,15,.,TRBJ2-4,.,TGTGCCAGCAGTGCTACTTGGGGGTCAAAAAACATTCAGTACTTC,CASSATWGSKNIQYF
TRBV4-2,13,.,TRBJ2-7,.,TGTGCCAGCAGCCAAGTCTCCACCTACGAGCAGTACTTC,CASSQVSTYEQYF
TRBV5-1,15,TRBD2,TRBJ2-7,.,TGCGCCAGCAGCATCATGACTAGCGGGAGCAACGAGCAGTACTTC,CASSIMTSGSNEQYF
TRBV7-7,14,.,TRBJ2-2,.,TGTGCCAGCAGCCCCGGATCGGCCCCCGGGGAGCTGTTTTTT,CASSPGSAPGELFF
TRBV4-1,18,TRBD2,TRBJ2-7,.,TGCGCCAGCAGCCAAAACAGACTAGCGGGAGGGCCCGGTTACGAGCAGTACTTC,CASSQNRLAGGPGYEQYF
TRBV10-1,16,.,TRBJ1-1,.,TGCGCCAGGCTCGGGGCGGGAGCTAACATGAACACTGAAGCTTTCTTT,CARLGAGANMNTEAFF
TRBV28,11,.,TRBJ1-2,.,TGTGCCAGCAGTTTAGAGGGACTCTACACCTTC,CASSLEGLYTF
TRBV30,14,.,TRBJ1-3,.,TGTGCCTGGAGTGTACTGATCTCTGGAAACACCATATATTTT,CAWSVLISGNTIYF
TRBV9,15,.,TRBJ2-1,few,TGTGCCAGCAGCGTAGCAGGGGACTCCTACAATGAGCAGTTCTTC,CASSVAGDSYNEQFF
TRBV30,16,.,TRBJ1-5,.,TGTGCCTGGAGGACAGGAGAATTATATAGCAATCAGCCCCAGCATTTT,CAWRTGELYSNQPQHF
TRBV9,16,.,TRBJ2-2,.,TGTGCCAGCAGCGTAGTCAGCGGAGTAGGGACCGGGGAGCTGTTTTTT,CASSVVSGVGTGELFF
TRBV29-1,14,TRBD1,TRBJ2-1,.,TGCAGCGCTCTAGGACAGGGGACCTACAATGAGCAGTTCTTC,CSALGQGTYNEQFF
TRBV29-1,13,.,TRBJ2-7,.,TGCAGCGTGTCCAGGGGAGACTCCTACGAGCAGTACTTC,CSVSRGDSYEQYF
TRBV28,14,TRBD2,TRBJ2-1,.,TGTGCCAGCAGTTTGGGCGGGAGTCGGGATGAGCAGTTCTTC,CASSLGGSRDEQFF
TRBV7-3,16,TRBD1,TRBJ1-1,.,TGTGCCAGCAGCTTATTGGACAGGGACAAGAACACTGAAGCTTTCTTT,CASSLLDRDKNTEAFF
TRBV18,16,.,TRBJ1-4,.,TGTGCCAGCTCACGCCCTGGGCAGGCAACTAATGAAAAACTGTTTTTT,CASSRPGQATNEKLFF
TRBV7-9,16,.,TRBJ2-7,.,TGTGCCAGCAGCTTCGAGTTAGGGACTGGCGGAAGCGAGCAGTACTTC,CASSFELGTGGSEQYF
TRBV9,13,.,TRBJ1-1,.,TGTGCCAGCAGCGGGATCAGCGGGACTGAAGCTTTCTTT,CASSGISGTEAFF
TRBV7-2,14,.,TRBJ2-7,.,TGTGCCAGCAGCTTAGGTGGGCTAACCTACGAGCAGTACTTC,CASSLGGLTYEQYF
TRBV28,15,TRBD2,TRBJ2-1,once,TGTGCCAGCAGTTTCGCGGGGGGGGCAGCGGGTGAGCAGTTCTTC,CASSFAGGAAGEQFF